Sequencing of this TCR beta chain was carried out in a study of cytomegalovirus exposure and HLA in healthy donors. About the study: The 120 or so validation repertoires were produced on the same platform as the roughly 670 repertoires of the first cohort. This was reported in a later analysis.

The germline V gene encodes CDR1 SEHNR and CDR2 FQNEAQ (reference sequence). V was trimmed by 5 bases and J by 1 base, leaving 11 bases between them. The CDR3 has 14 residues. The table came from immunoSEQ multiplex PCR; TCRdb's copy has only in-frame clones and leaves some out. The top ten hold 2.5% to 3.5% of the sample, which has fewer than 200,000 clones, about 86% seen once. The chain joins TRBV7-9 to TRBJ2-5; D is perhaps TRBD1 (5 bases). This receptor was identified in a woman between 18 and 29 years old in good health and CMV-seropositive. What was sequenced was PBMCs. The CDR3 coding sequence is TGTGCCAGCAGCGAACAGGCACGCCAAGAGACCCAGTACTTC. This codes for CASSEQARQETQYF.